A single sample gave rise to the 31 T cell receptor beta chains below, sequenced in a study of fetal regulatory T cell absence and autoimmunity. Clones were read by immunoSEQ multiplex PCR, and TCRdb kept only the in-frame ones, dropping some. Of tens of thousands of clones listed, roughly 80% are singletons. Sequenced sample: cord blood. Receptors originate from a newborn boy with IPEX syndrome.

The chain combines TRBV4-1 with TRBJ2-7; 14 nucleotides align to TRBD2. The V gene's germline CDR1 is MGHRA and CDR2 YSYEKL. The CDR3 runs to 14 residues. Losses at the gene ends were 4 bases for V and 6 bases for J; bases not matched to a gene: 2. The CDR3 region is CASSPGLAGGEQYF. The CDR3 nucleotides are TGCGCCAGCAGCCCTGGACTAGCGGGGGGCGAGCAGTACTTC.

The J gene is TRBJ2-7, the V gene TRBV19; 11 bases fit TRBD2. The CDR3 has 16 residues. Germline CDR1 LNHDA, CDR2 SQIVND (reference sequence). V was pared by 7 bases and J by 4 bases, with 12 bases of the junction left unmatched. CDR3: CASKPGLADPRYEQYF. The CDR3 DNA follows: TGTGCCAGTAAGCCGGGACTAGCGGACCCTCGGTACGAGCAGTACTTC.

This clone was observed a single time. The chain carries TRBV19 and TRBJ2-7, with 8 bases matching TRBD2. Losses at the gene ends were 1 base for V and 0 bases for J; bases not matched to a gene: 2. This CDR3 has 15 amino acids. Germline CDR1 LNHDA, CDR2 SQIVND (reference sequence). Here the CDR3 reads CASSIGSGSSYEQYF. CDR3 nucleotide sequence: TGTGCCAGTAGTATAGGGAGCGGGAGCTCCTACGAGCAGTACTTC.

The CDR3 reads CAWTRTGSPFDEQYF. The CDR3 region has the DNA TGTGCCTGGACCCGGACCGGGAGCCCGTTTGACGAGCAGTACTTC. The chain links TRBV30 to TRBJ2-7; tentative D call: TRBD2 (6 bases). The CDR3 is 15 amino acids. Germline values: CDR1 GTSNPN, CDR2 SVGIG (reference sequence). The V gene lost 4 bases and the J gene lost 5 bases, with 21 bases spanning the gap. Full variable domain (rest looked up from reference TRBV30 and TRBJ2-7): SQTIHQWPATLVQPVGSPLSLECTVEGTSNPNLYWYRQAAGRGLQLLFYSVGIGQISSEVPQNLSASRPQDRQFILSSKKLLLSDSGFYLCAWTRTGSPFDEQYFGPGTRLTVT.

The chain carries TRBV5-1 and TRBJ1-1; D call uncertain. Germline assignment: CDR1 SGHRS and CDR2 YFSETQ. The length of the CDR3 is 15 residues. V lost 0 bases, J lost 3 bases, and 12 bases lay in between. The CDR3 DNA sequence: TGCGCCAGCAGCTTGGGATGGGAAAAGGACACTGAAGCTTTCTTT. Translated, it gives CASSLGWEKDTEAFF.

This chain uses TRBV11-2 with TRBJ2-3; 12 bases align to TRBD2. The CDR3 is made up of 18 amino acids. The V gene end was trimmed by 7 bases and the J gene end by 4 bases; junction bases not matched to a gene: 15. Germline CDR1 and CDR2: SGHAT and FQNNGV. CDR3 in amino acids: CASNRGALAGGGPDTQYF. The CDR3 nucleotides are TGTGCCAGCAACAGAGGGGCACTAGCGGGAGGAGGTCCAGATACGCAGTATTTT.

This chain connects TRBV5-7 to TRBJ2-1; tentatively, D is TRBD1 or TRBD2 (5 bases each). TRBV5-7 is flagged as an ORF with uncertain function. The CDR3 totals 15 residues. V lost 1 base to trimming and J lost 0 bases, with 8 bases between them. CDR3 DNA sequence: TGTGCCAGCAGCTTGTCCGGGGCCTCCTACAATGAGCAGTTCTTC. This codes for CASSLSGASYNEQFF.

The rearrangement uses TRBV9 and TRBJ2-1; TRBD2 matches at 8 bases. CDR1 and CDR2 (germline): SGDLS, YYNGEE. CDR3 length: 15 amino acids. With 4 bases clipped from V and 1 base from J, the junction kept 4 bases outside the gene matches. CDR3 DNA sequence: TGTGCCAGCAGCCACGTAGCGGGGTCCTACAATGAGCAGTTCTTC. Residues: CASSHVAGSYNEQFF.

The sample holds one count of this clone. V usage is TRBV4-3 and J usage is TRBJ2-3, with D possibly being TRBD1 (6 bases). Looked up from germline, CDR1 is LGHNA and CDR2 is YSLEER. This CDR3 has 17 residues. The ends were cut back, 0 bases at V and 0 bases at J, with 13 bases in the middle. Written as DNA, the CDR3 is TGCGCCAGCAGCCAAGACACAGGGTTCTATAGCACAGATACGCAGTATTTT. Translated, it gives CASSQDTGFYSTDTQYF.

The count of this clone is one. The V call is TRBV7-6, the J call TRBJ2-5; D gene unclear. The CDR3 sequence is 15 residues long. Trimming cost V 1 base and J 1 base, with 10 bases left between them. Germline CDR1 and CDR2: SGHVS and FNYEAQ. The CDR3 sequence is CASSLDPTGQETQYF. The CDR3 bases are TGTGCCAGCAGCTTAGATCCCACGGGCCAAGAGACCCAGTACTTC.

The V gene is TRBV18, the J gene TRBJ1-5; perhaps TRBD1 as D (6 bases). V dropped 5 bases and J dropped 1 base, with 12 bases sitting between them. There are 15 residues in the CDR3. Germline V lookup: CDR1 KGHSH, CDR2 LQKENI. The CDR3 DNA follows: TGTGCCAGCTCAGCCGGGACACCGAGCAATCAGCCCCAGCATTTT. Translation gives CASSAGTPSNQPQHF.

On this clone itself: At one of its ends the junction is not consistent with the germline gene, which may arise from a read error. The genes are TRBV4-3 and TRBJ1-1; D not resolved. The germline V gene has CDR1 LGHNA and CDR2 YSLEER. The CDR3 is 12 residues long. The CDR3 DNA follows: TGCGCCAGCAGCCAAGGGGAGAGGGAAGTTTTCTTT. Translation: CASSQGEREVFF.

This rearrangement joins TRBV2 to TRBJ1-1, with D tentatively TRBD1 (5 bases). The CDR3 consists of 17 residues. V was trimmed by 1 base and J by 0 bases, leaving 15 bases between them. Germline CDR1 SNHLY, CDR2 FYNNEI. The CDR3 sequence: CASSEGRVRGMNTEAFF. CDR3 nucleotide sequence: TGTGCCAGCAGTGAAGGGAGGGTACGGGGGATGAACACTGAAGCTTTCTTT.

For this clone: A read error may account for a junction end that differs from germline. The rearrangement links TRBV7-7 to TRBJ2-3; D is undetermined. The CDR3 runs to 15 residues. Germline CDR1 reads SSHAT; CDR2 reads FNYEAQ (reference sequence). Here the CDR3 reads CASSLGQFPTDTQYF. The DNA for the CDR3 is TGTGCTAGCAGCTTAGGGCAGTTTCCCACAGATACGCAGTATTTT.

The table lists this clone with a count of one. The gene calls are TRBV4-3 and TRBJ2-3, with D tentatively TRBD2 (7 bases). Germline-derived CDR1 and CDR2 are LGHNA and YSLEER. Trimming took off 0 bases at V and 6 bases at J, with 13 bases between the two ends. The CDR3 extends over 15 amino acids. The CDR3 nucleotides are TGCGCCAGCAGCCAAGAGTCGGGGGGCCCCGATACGCAGTATTTT. Amino acid sequence: CASSQESGGPDTQYF.

The chain couples TRBV22-1 to TRBJ1-4; TRBD1, as called in the table, went unchecked against the DNA. TRBV22-1 is a listed pseudogene. The CDR3 extends over 15 amino acids. The CDR3 loop is CPGSDLQGAREKLFF. The DNA for the CDR3 is TGTCCTGGGAGCGACCTTCAGGGGGCGCGGGAAAAACTGTTTTTT.

This clone was observed a few times. The chain recombines TRBV27 with TRBJ1-6; possible D gene TRBD1, 5 bases. The CDR3 covers 14 residues. Trimming stripped 3 bases from V and 6 bases from J, with 9 bases between. CDR1 and CDR2 from the germline V gene are MNHEY and SMNVEV (reference sequence). CDR3 in amino acids: CASSFLGGNSPLHF. DNA of the CDR3: TGTGCCAGCAGTTTTCTCGGGGGTAATTCACCCCTCCACTTT.

The J gene is TRBJ2-6, the V gene TRBV9; possible D gene TRBD1, 5 bases. The CDR3 contains 16 residues. The V gene lost 0 bases and the J gene lost 4 bases, with 11 bases spanning the gap. In germline, CDR1 is SGDLS, CDR2 YYNGEE. The CDR3 DNA follows: TGTGCCAGCAGCGTAGGCAGGGCAGGAGGGGCCAACGTCCTGACTTTC. This codes for CASSVGRAGGANVLTF.

This clone was counted a single time. The chain combines TRBV4-3 with TRBJ1-1; D is uncertain. V dropped 0 bases and J dropped 8 bases, with 10 bases sitting between them. Germline values: CDR1 LGHNA, CDR2 YSLEER. The CDR3 spans 13 residues. The CDR3 loop reads CASSQDGGEEAFF. The CDR3 bases are TGCGCCAGCAGCCAAGATGGAGGAGAAGAAGCTTTCTTT.

The chain joins TRBV10-2 to TRBJ1-5, with D unresolved. The CDR3 is 13 residues long. V was cut by 0 bases and J by 13 bases, with 13 bases left in between. Germline CDR1 is WSHSY and CDR2 is SAAADI. In DNA form, the CDR3 reads TGCGCCAGCAGTGAGTCGAATCCGGACGGACAGCATTTT. Translation: CASSESNPDGQHF.

The rearrangement links TRBV7-2 to TRBJ1-3, with a possible D match to TRBD1 (5 bases). Looked up from germline, CDR1 is SGHTA and CDR2 is FQGNSA. Trimming removed 1 base from V and 4 bases from J, with 11 bases in between. There are 15 residues in the CDR3. In DNA form, the CDR3 reads TGTGCCAGCAGCTTAGAGGGGCGGATCGGAAACACCATATATTTT. Translated, it gives CASSLEGRIGNTIYF.

V gene TRBV11-3 combines with J gene TRBJ1-2, with 9 positions matching TRBD1. The CDR3 has 15 amino acids. Germline V lookup: CDR1 SGHNT, CDR2 YENEEA. V shed 0 bases, J shed 8 bases, and the junction held 7 bases outside the gene matches. This CDR3 reads CASSLDPRTGEGYTF. The CDR3 nucleotides are TGTGCCAGCAGCTTAGATCCCCGGACAGGGGAAGGCTACACCTTC.

The CDR3 region is CASSLPGGRGSNSPLHF. DNA of the CDR3: TGTGCCAGCAGCCTCCCGGGGGGCAGGGGGAGTAATTCACCCCTCCACTTT. This rearrangement joins TRBV7-9 to TRBJ1-6; TRBD1 matches at 7 bases. CDR3 size: 17 residues. V dropped 5 bases and J dropped 6; count of bases not matched to a gene: 13. CDR1 and CDR2 from the germline V gene are SEHNR and FQNEAQ (reference sequence).

In this sample, this clone turned up once. As DNA, the CDR3 is TGTGCCAGCAGCACCGGTGGTTTTAGCACAGATACGCAGTATTTT. It encodes CASSTGGFSTDTQYF. The rearrangement uses TRBV7-9 and TRBJ2-3; no reliable D call. The ends were cut back, 5 bases at V and 0 bases at J, with 12 bases in the middle. The CDR3 contains 15 residues. Germline loops: CDR1 SEHNR, CDR2 FQNEAQ (reference sequence).

This sequence joins TRBV5-3 and TRBJ1-1, with a weak D call TRBD1 (5 bases). TRBV5-3 is assigned to the ORF class and has an uncertain function. V lost 0 bases and J 8 bases, leaving 11 bases between the germline ends. The CDR3 spans 13 residues. CDR3 sequence: CARSLGLHREAFF. CDR3 coding DNA: TGTGCCAGAAGCTTGGGGCTTCACAGGGAAGCTTTCTTT.

The rearrangement uses TRBV2 and TRBJ2-5; D is unresolved. The germline CDR1 and CDR2 sequences are SNHLY and FYNNEI. Trimming removed 6 bases at V and 5 bases at J, with 7 bases between. The CDR3 is 11 amino acids. The CDR3 region is CASSGRETQYF. CDR3 in DNA: TGTGCCAGCAGCGGCCGGGAGACCCAGTACTTC.

The chain recombines TRBV9 with TRBJ2-2; 13 nucleotides align to TRBD2. V gave up 1 base and J gave up 5 bases; unmatched junction bases: 2. This CDR3 has 16 amino acids. CDR1 SGDLS and CDR2 YYNGEE come from the germline V gene. Here the CDR3 DNA reads TGTGCCAGCAGCGTACGGACTAGCGGGGGTACCGGGGAGCTGTTTTTT. Its protein product is CASSVRTSGGTGELFF.

The chain has TRBV7-6 and TRBJ2-5, with 10 bases matching TRBD2. Losses at the gene ends were 0 bases for V and 12 bases for J; bases not matched to a gene: 4. CDR1 and CDR2 from the germline V gene are SGHVS and FNYEAQ. The CDR3 runs to 13 residues. The CDR3 sequence is CASSLALGTSEYF. The CDR3, as DNA: TGTGCCAGCAGCTTAGCTTTGGGGACTAGCGAGTACTTC.

The V call is TRBV5-1, the J call TRBJ2-3; D not certain. CDR1 and CDR2 from the germline V gene are SGHRS and YFSETQ. CDR3 length: 13 amino acids. Trimming removed 0 bases from V and 2 bases from J, with 4 bases in between. The CDR3 sequence: CASSLGDTDTQYF. The DNA of the CDR3 is TGCGCCAGCAGCTTGGGAGACACAGATACGCAGTATTTT.

The chain couples TRBV6-6 to TRBJ2-3; D gene uncertain. Germline loops: CDR1 MNHNY, CDR2 SVGAGI (reference sequence). V shed 7 bases and J shed 1 base, with 9 bases lying between them. The CDR3 spans 13 residues. Written as DNA, the CDR3 is TGTGCCAGCACCGTGACCGGCACAGATACGCAGTATTTT. Its protein is CASTVTGTDTQYF.

The chain uses TRBV2 and TRBJ2-2, with 9 nucleotides matching TRBD2. Per the germline V gene, CDR1 is SNHLY and CDR2 is FYNNEI. Trimming at V came to 7 bases and at J to 7 bases, leaving 7 bases not matched to a gene. The CDR3 is 14 amino acids. The CDR3 spells CASTAGGSVGELFF. The DNA of the CDR3 is TGTGCCAGCACAGCGGGAGGATCGGTCGGGGAGCTGTTTTTT.